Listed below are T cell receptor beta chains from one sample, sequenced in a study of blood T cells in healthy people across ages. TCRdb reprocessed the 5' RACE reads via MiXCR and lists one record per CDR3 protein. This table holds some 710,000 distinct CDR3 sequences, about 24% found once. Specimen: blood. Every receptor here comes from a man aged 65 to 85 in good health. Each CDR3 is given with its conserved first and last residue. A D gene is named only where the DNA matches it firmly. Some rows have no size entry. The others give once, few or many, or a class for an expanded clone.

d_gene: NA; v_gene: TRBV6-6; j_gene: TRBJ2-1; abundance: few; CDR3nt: TGTGCCAGCTGTTGGGGGACCCACTCCTACAATGAGCAGTTCTTC; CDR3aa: CASCWGTHSYNEQFF
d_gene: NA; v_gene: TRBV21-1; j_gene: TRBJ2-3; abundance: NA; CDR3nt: TGTGCCAGCACCGGAGGGGACAGGGGTACAGATACGCAGTATTTT; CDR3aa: CASTGGDRGTDTQYF
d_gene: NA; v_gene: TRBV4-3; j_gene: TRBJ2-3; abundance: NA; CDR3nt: TGCGCCAGCAGCCAAGAATGGCACGGGACGCAGTATTTT; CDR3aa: CASSQEWHGTQYF
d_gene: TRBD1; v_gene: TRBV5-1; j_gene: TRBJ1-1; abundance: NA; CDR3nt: TGCGCCAGCAGCTTGACAGGGGGATACCGTGAAGCTTTCTTT; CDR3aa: CASSLTGGYREAFF
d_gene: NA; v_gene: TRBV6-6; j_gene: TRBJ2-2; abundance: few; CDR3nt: TGTGCCAGCAGTTACGCTTTACAGGGGAACACCGGGGAGCTGTTTTTT; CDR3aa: CASSYALQGNTGELFF
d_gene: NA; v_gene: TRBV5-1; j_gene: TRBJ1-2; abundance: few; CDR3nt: TGCGCCAGCAGCTTGGTTGTCGGCGGACCTAACTATGGTTACACCTTC; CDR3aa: CASSLVVGGPNYGYTF
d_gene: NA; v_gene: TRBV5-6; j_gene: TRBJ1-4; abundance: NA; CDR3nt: TGTGCCAGCAGCCCGGGGGGCTTTCTTAATGAAAAACTGTTTTTT; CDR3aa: CASSPGGFLNEKLFF
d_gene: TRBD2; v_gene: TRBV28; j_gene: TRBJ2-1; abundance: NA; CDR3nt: TGTGCCAGCAGTCCGGGACTAGCGGGGCACAATGAGCAGTTCTTC; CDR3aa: CASSPGLAGHNEQFF
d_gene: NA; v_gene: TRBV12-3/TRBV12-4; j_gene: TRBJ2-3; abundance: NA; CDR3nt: TGTGCCAGCAGTCCCCTGCGGGGCCTCACAGATACGCAGTATTTT; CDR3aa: CASSPLRGLTDTQYF
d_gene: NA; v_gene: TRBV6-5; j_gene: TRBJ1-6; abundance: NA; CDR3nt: TGTGCCAGCAGTTACATGGCAGGGACCTCACCCCTCCACTTT; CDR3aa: CASSYMAGTSPLHF
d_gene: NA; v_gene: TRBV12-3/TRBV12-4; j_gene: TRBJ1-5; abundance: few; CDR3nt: TGTGCCAGCAGTCCCAGGGACCAAACGGGCAATCAGCCCCAGCATTTT; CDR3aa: CASSPRDQTGNQPQHF
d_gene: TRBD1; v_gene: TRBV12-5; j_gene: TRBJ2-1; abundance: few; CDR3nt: TGTGCTAGTGGTTTTAGGGGGCCTCTGTACAATGAGCAGTTCTTC; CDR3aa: CASGFRGPLYNEQFF
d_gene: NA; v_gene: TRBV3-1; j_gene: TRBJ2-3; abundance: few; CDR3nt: TGTGCCAGCAGCCCCGGACTAAGGGCAGATACGCAGTATTTT; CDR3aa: CASSPGLRADTQYF
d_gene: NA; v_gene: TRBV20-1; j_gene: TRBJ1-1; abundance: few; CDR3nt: TGCAGTGCTAGACCGTATGGAGGGGTGGAGACTGAAGCTTTCTTT; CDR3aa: CSARPYGGVETEAFF
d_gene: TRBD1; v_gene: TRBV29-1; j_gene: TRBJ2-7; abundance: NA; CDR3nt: TGCAGCGTTGGAAAGGGGGCTTACGAGCAGTACTTC; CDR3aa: CSVGKGAYEQYF
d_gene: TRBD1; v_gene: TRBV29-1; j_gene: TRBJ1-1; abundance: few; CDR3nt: TGCAGCGTGGGACAGGGGTGGGACACTGAAGCTTTCTTT; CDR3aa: CSVGQGWDTEAFF
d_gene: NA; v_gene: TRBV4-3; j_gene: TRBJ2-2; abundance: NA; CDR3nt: TGCGCCAGCAGCCCCGAAGTTCTTAGGGCAGCATCCGAGCTGTTTTTT; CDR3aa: CASSPEVLRAASELFF
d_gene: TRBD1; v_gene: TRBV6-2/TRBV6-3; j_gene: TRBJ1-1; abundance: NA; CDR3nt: TGTGCCAGCCGACAGGGACCTGAAGCTTTCTTT; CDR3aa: CASRQGPEAFF
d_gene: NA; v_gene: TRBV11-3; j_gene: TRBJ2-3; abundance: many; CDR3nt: TGTGCCAGCAGCTATGGAAGTAGCACAGATACGCAGTATTTT; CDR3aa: CASSYGSSTDTQYF
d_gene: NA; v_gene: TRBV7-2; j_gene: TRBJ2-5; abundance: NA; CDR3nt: TGTGCCAGCAGCTTAGATCGGGCTGTGGAGACCCAGTACTTC; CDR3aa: CASSLDRAVETQYF
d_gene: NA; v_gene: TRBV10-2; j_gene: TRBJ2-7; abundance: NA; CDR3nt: TGCGCCAGCGGCGGGATTACCTACGAGCAGTACTTC; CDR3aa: CASGGITYEQYF